One and the same sample provided the 2 T cell receptor beta chains below, sequenced in a study of shared clonotypes between healthy human individuals. CD45RO negativity and positive selection for CCR7 defined naive CD8 cells, a population that excluded terminally differentiated effector memory CD45RA+ cells. Profiling relied on immunoSEQ multiplex PCR, and the TCRdb table lists in-frame clones only, not all of them. Of roughly 2,000,000 clones listed, just under 95% were seen once; the top ten hold 1.2%. Sample: naive CD8+ T cells sorted from blood. Receptors were obtained from a man younger than 30 in good health.

CDR3 sequence (DNA): TGTGCCAGCAGCCCCATAGCGAATCAGCCCCAGCATTTT. It is translated as CASSPIANQPQHF. V is TRBV6-5 and J is TRBJ1-5; no clear D gene. V dropped 6 bases and J dropped 4 bases, with 10 bases sitting between them. Germline CDR1 reads MNHEY; CDR2 reads SVGAGI. The CDR3 spans 13 residues.

V gene TRBV25-1 combines with J gene TRBJ2-7; 8 bases match TRBD1. Germline-derived CDR1 and CDR2 are MGHDK and SYGVNS. The V segment lost 6 bases and the J segment 6 bases; nucleotides outside the gene matches: 4. The CDR3 has 12 residues. The CDR3 loop reads CASRAGGLEQYF. The CDR3 DNA reads TGTGCCAGCAGGGCAGGGGGCCTCGAGCAGTACTTC.